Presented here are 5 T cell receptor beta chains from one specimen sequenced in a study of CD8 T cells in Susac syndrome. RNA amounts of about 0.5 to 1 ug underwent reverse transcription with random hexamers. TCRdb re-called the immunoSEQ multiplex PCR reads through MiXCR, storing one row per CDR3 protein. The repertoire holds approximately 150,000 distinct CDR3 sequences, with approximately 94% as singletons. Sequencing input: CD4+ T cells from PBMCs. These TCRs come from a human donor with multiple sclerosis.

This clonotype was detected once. In DNA form, the CDR3 reads TGCGCCAGCACAGGACAGGACACAGATACGCAGTATTTT. Protein product: CASTGQDTDTQYF. The J gene is TRBJ2-3, the V gene TRBV5-1; 7 positions agree with TRBD1. The germline gives CDR1 SGHRS, CDR2 YFSETQ. The ends lost 6 bases at V and 2 bases at J; junction bases unmatched: 3. CDR3 length equals 13 residues.

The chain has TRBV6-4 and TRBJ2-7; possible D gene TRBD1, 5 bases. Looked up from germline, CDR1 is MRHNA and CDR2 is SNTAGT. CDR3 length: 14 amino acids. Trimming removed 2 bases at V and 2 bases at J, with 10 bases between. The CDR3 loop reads CASSDTGQAYEQYF. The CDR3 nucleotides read TGTGCCAGCAGTGACACCGGACAAGCCTACGAGCAGTACTTC.

The CDR3 region is CASTVRAYVGEQYF. DNA of the CDR3: TGTGCCAGCACCGTCAGGGCGTATGTTGGCGAGCAGTACTTC. This chain joins TRBV11-2 and TRBJ2-7, with D perhaps matching TRBD1 (5 bases). CDR1 SGHAT and CDR2 FQNNGV come from the germline V gene. The CDR3 totals 14 residues. V dropped 7 bases and J dropped 6 bases, with 19 bases sitting between them.

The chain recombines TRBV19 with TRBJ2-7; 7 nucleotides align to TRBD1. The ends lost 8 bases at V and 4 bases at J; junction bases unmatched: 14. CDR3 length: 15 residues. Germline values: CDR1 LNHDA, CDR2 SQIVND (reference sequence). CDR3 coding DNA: TGTGCCAGTTCTCGGGGACAGAGGGGCAAGTACGAGCAGTACTTC. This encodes CASSRGQRGKYEQYF.

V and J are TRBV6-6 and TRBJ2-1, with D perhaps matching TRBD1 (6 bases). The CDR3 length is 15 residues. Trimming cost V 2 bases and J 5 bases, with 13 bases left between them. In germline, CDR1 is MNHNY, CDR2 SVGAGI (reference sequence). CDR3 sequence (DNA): TGTGCCAGCAGTTACGCCGCGACAGGCAACAATGAGCAGTTCTTC. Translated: CASSYAATGNNEQFF.